The rows below give T cell receptor beta chains drawn from one sample of a study of human T cells and chemical hapten exposure. Each CDR3 protein is one row after TCRdb ran MiXCR on the RACE reads. The sample gives 300,000 to 450,000 distinct CDR3 sequences, 5.1% of which show up once; 2.6% is in the top ten. Specimen: whole blood, collected in connection with sensitization to the hapten diphenylcyclopropenone (DPC). These receptors were taken from a woman aged 50 to 60 with alopecia areata. Some clones in this sample may be carry-over from other donors' samples. The CDR3 runs from the conserved cysteine through the conserved F or W. The D gene is left open where the match is weak. Not all rows give a size; the values are once, few, many and, for expanded clones, a class.

TGTGCCAGCAGCCCGACTTCCGGAACTGAAGCTTTCTTT CASSPTSGTEAFF many TRBV11-2 13 TRBJ1-1 NA
TGTGCCAGCAGCCTGGACTTCGGGAAGCAGTATTTT CASSLDFGKQYF many TRBV16 12 TRBJ2-3 NA
TGCAGTGCTAGTAATGGCGGTGAAGCTTTCTTT CSASNGGEAFF many TRBV20-1 11 TRBJ1-1 NA
TGTGCCAGCAGTTTACTAGAGGACAATGAGCAGTTCTTC CASSLLEDNEQFF many TRBV27 13 TRBJ2-1 NA
TGTGCCAGCAGCTTACGTAGGGCCGTCACCTCTGGGGCCAACGTCCTGACTTTC CASSLRRAVTSGANVLTF many TRBV7-8 18 TRBJ2-6 NA
TGTGCCAGCAGCCAGATTCGAGGGACCTACGAGCAGTACTTC CASSQIRGTYEQYF NA TRBV11-2 14 TRBJ2-7 NA
TGTGCCAGCCAGGACAGTGCCTACGAGCAGTACTTC CASQDSAYEQYF many TRBV6-6 12 TRBJ2-7 NA
TGTGCCAGCAGCACCCAAGGGACAGGGGGATCCCCAAGGAACACCGGGGAGCTGTTTTTT CASSTQGTGGSPRNTGELFF NA TRBV7-9 20 TRBJ2-2 TRBD1
TGTGCCAGCAGCCAAGGGAGGGTCCACCATTACACAGATACGCAGTATTTT CASSQGRVHHYTDTQYF NA TRBV14 17 TRBJ2-3 NA
TGTGCCAGCAGCTCGCCCGGCCGCTACACCTTC CASSSPGRYTF many TRBV5-6 11 TRBJ1-2 NA
TGCAGTGCTTCCAGGGGGCTGAGCACTGAAGCTTTCTTT CSASRGLSTEAFF few TRBV20-1 13 TRBJ1-1 TRBD1
TGCAGCGCTCGATCTGGAAACACCATATATTTT CSARSGNTIYF NA TRBV29-1 11 TRBJ1-3 NA
TGTGCCAGCAGTCCCGCAGGGGTGAACAATCAGCCCCAGCATTTT CASSPAGVNNQPQHF NA TRBV6-2/TRBV6-3 15 TRBJ1-5 NA
TGTGCCAGCAGAAGACAATATAGCAATCAGCCCCAGCATTTT CASRRQYSNQPQHF NA TRBV27 14 TRBJ1-5 NA
TGTGCCAGCAGCCAGTTAGGGGGGGCCATCAATCAGCCCCAGCATTTT CASSQLGGAINQPQHF NA TRBV4-2 16 TRBJ1-5 NA
TGTGCCAGCAGCGTAGGAGCAGACAACTACGAGCAGTACTTC CASSVGADNYEQYF many TRBV9 14 TRBJ2-7 NA
TGTGCCAGCAGCTTGGGTAGCGGGAGGTACCAATACAATGAGCAGTTCTTC CASSLGSGRYQYNEQFF many TRBV7-9 17 TRBJ2-1 TRBD2
TGTGCTAGTACCGAGCGGGACAGCACCTACGAGCAGTACTTC CASTERDSTYEQYF NA TRBV12-5 14 TRBJ2-7 NA
TGCAGTGCCCCCAAGGAGGGGTGGAGCAATCAGCCCCAGCATTTT CSAPKEGWSNQPQHF many TRBV20-1 15 TRBJ1-5 NA
TGTGCCACCAGTCTCATTGGCATTCCCCATATGCGTGGCTACACCTTC CATSLIGIPHMRGYTF many TRBV24-1 16 TRBJ1-2 NA
TGTGCCAGCAGCTTGGGCGGGGGAAGTGAAAAACTGTTTTTT CASSLGGGSEKLFF NA TRBV5-5 14 TRBJ1-4 NA
TGCAGTGCTAGAGATCTGGAGACCCAGTACTTC CSARDLETQYF few TRBV20-1 11 TRBJ2-5 NA
TGTGCCAGCAGCGAGACAGGTTTCGTCGCTTTCTTT CASSETGFVAFF many TRBV7-3 12 TRBJ1-1 NA
TGTGCCAGCAGCGCTACAGGGCCCTATGAAGCTTTCTTT CASSATGPYEAFF few TRBV9 13 TRBJ1-1 NA
TGTGCCAGCAGCGTAGAAAGCGGAGCGATTGATACGCAGTATTTT CASSVESGAIDTQYF many TRBV9 15 TRBJ2-3 NA
TGTGCAAGTCGCCCCCCCCGACCCACAGGGGAGGGCGAAAAACTGTTTTTT CASRPPRPTGEGEKLFF many TRBV12-2 17 TRBJ1-4 NA
TGCAGCGTTCTCCCCGAGGGTATGATGGGTGAAAAACTGTTTTTT CSVLPEGMMGEKLFF many TRBV29-1 15 TRBJ1-4 NA
TGTGCCAGCAGTGAAGTAGTAAGTAGCACAGATACGCAGTATTTT CASSEVVSSTDTQYF NA TRBV6-1 15 TRBJ2-3 NA
TGTGCCAGCAGCCCCAGAGTAAGCACTGAAGCTTTCTTT CASSPRVSTEAFF NA TRBV7-9 13 TRBJ1-1 NA
TGTGCCAGCAGCCCTAGCATGGGGTCTGAAGCTTTCTTT CASSPSMGSEAFF many TRBV7-2 13 TRBJ1-1 NA
TGTGCCAGCACCCTAGACCGGGGCTCTGAGCAGTTCTTC CASTLDRGSEQFF NA TRBV6-6 13 TRBJ2-1 NA
TGTGCCAGCAGTTCACACAGAGAGTTCTACAATGAGCAGTTCTTC CASSSHREFYNEQFF NA TRBV6-6 15 TRBJ2-1 NA
TGTGCCAGCAGTCCGATACAGGGGATGCGGGAAAAACTGTTTTTT CASSPIQGMREKLFF many TRBV28 15 TRBJ1-4 TRBD1
TGTGCCAGCAGTTTAGCCACAGGCAATGCTAACTATGGCTACACCTTC CASSLATGNANYGYTF few TRBV12-3/TRBV12-4 16 TRBJ1-2 NA
TGTGCCAGCAGCCCACAGCAGGGGTCCGAGCAGTACTTC CASSPQQGSEQYF many TRBV11-2 13 TRBJ2-7 NA
TGTGCCAGCAGCTCCCGGGTAGTCAACCCAGATACGCAGTATTTT CASSSRVVNPDTQYF many TRBV7-9 15 TRBJ2-3 NA
TGTGCCAGCAGCCAAGAAGAGGGGACCCAGTACTTC CASSQEEGTQYF many TRBV3-1 12 TRBJ2-5 NA
TGTGCCAGCAGCTCCCGCGCGGCTAGCGGGGCAGATACGCAGTATTTT CASSSRAASGADTQYF few TRBV7-9 16 TRBJ2-3 TRBD2
TGTGCCAGCAGTTTATTCCAGACCGGGGAGCTGTTTTTT CASSLFQTGELFF many TRBV27 13 TRBJ2-2 NA
TGCAGTGCTAGAGCTCCCGGGACAGCGGGTCAGCCCCAGCATTTT CSARAPGTAGQPQHF many TRBV20-1 15 TRBJ1-5 TRBD1
TGTGCCAGCAGTCCCGGGACCAGCAATCAGCCCCAGCATTTT CASSPGTSNQPQHF NA TRBV27 14 TRBJ1-5 NA
TGCAGCCAGGCGGGGGGGGCCACAGATACGCAGTATTTT CSQAGGATDTQYF many TRBV29-1 13 TRBJ2-3 TRBD2
TGCAGTGCTACCCTTGATTTAACCCAGTACTTC CSATLDLTQYF few TRBV20-1 11 TRBJ2-5 NA
TGTGCCAGTAGTCCCTTTACTAGCGGGAGCTCCTACAATGAGCAGTTCTTC CASSPFTSGSSYNEQFF many TRBV19 17 TRBJ2-1 TRBD2
TGTGCCAGCAGCCAATCCAGGTCACCTTCCGAAAAACTGTTTTTT CASSQSRSPSEKLFF many TRBV3-1 15 TRBJ1-4 NA
TGTGCCAGCAGCTTATTTCCAAACACTGAAGCTTTCTTT CASSLFPNTEAFF many TRBV11-2 13 TRBJ1-1 NA
TGCAGTGCTTTGACGGACGAGTTAGGTGAGCAGTACTTC CSALTDELGEQYF few TRBV20-1 13 TRBJ2-7 NA
TGTGCCAGCAGCGTAGGGACAGGGCCGACGACTGAAGCTTTCTTT CASSVGTGPTTEAFF few TRBV9 15 TRBJ1-1 TRBD1
TGTGCCAGCAGCCAGGGGATGTCCTACGAGCAGTACTTC CASSQGMSYEQYF few TRBV4-2 13 TRBJ2-7 NA
TGTGCCAGCAGCTCAGTGTTCAGCAATCAGCCCCAGCATTTT CASSSVFSNQPQHF NA TRBV7-9 14 TRBJ1-5 NA
TGTGCCAGCTTCAAGGGGGGGGCCAGAAGGTCCCTCCACTTT CASFKGGARRSLHF many TRBV12-3/TRBV12-4 14 TRBJ1-6 NA